The 27 T cell receptor beta chains presented below share a single source sample, sequenced in a study of identifying expanded T cells in peripheral blood. Repertoires were generated with immunoSEQ multiplex PCR, while TCRdb's copy carries only in-frame clones and drops some. This sample has over 90,000 clones, with roughly 86% found just once. The sequencing sample was made of blood. The source is a person aged 18 to 70 in good health.

The V call is TRBV7-9, the J call TRBJ2-1, with no clear D. The CDR3 loop spans 15 amino acids. Per the germline V gene, CDR1 is SEHNR and CDR2 is FQNEAQ (reference sequence). V lost 2 bases and J 1 base, leaving 9 bases between the germline ends. CDR3: CASSLNGRSYNEQFF. The CDR3, as DNA: TGTGCCAGCAGCTTAAATGGGCGGTCCTACAATGAGCAGTTCTTC.

The chain employs TRBV6-5 and TRBJ1-1; D gene unclear. Germline CDR1 and CDR2: MNHEY and SVGAGI. The CDR3 is 15 amino acids. The V end lost 2 bases, the J end lost 3 bases, and 13 bases lay between the germline ends. The CDR3 DNA follows: TGTGCCAGCAGTTACAAGCCCGGCAGCCACACTGAAGCTTTCTTT. Amino acids: CASSYKPGSHTEAFF.

CDR3 in amino acids: CASSSGLEADTQYF. The CDR3 nucleotides read TGTGCCAGCAGCTCTGGACTAGAGGCAGATACGCAGTATTTT. The chain has TRBV7-3 and TRBJ2-3, with 7 positions matching TRBD2. Trimming removed 4 bases from V and 4 bases from J; junction bases left unmatched: 5. Germline V gene sequence: CDR1 SGHTA, CDR2 FQGTGA. The CDR3 totals 14 residues.

The chain is built from TRBV5-1 and TRBJ1-4, with TRBD1 identical over 10 bases. With V trimmed by 4 bases and J by 7 bases, 4 bases remained unmatched. Germline CDR1 SGHRS, CDR2 YFSETQ. The CDR3 length is 14 residues. The CDR3 coding sequence is TGCGCCAGCAGCGCGACAGGGGGCTTTGAAAAACTGTTTTTT. This gives the protein CASSATGGFEKLFF.

The chain links TRBV9 to TRBJ2-6, with 9 nucleotides matching TRBD1. From germline, CDR1 is SGDLS and CDR2 YYNGEE. Trimming cost V 3 bases and J 1 base; bases outside gene matches: 11. The length of the CDR3 is 19 residues. The CDR3 spells CASSDRRGQGDSGANVLTF. CDR3 DNA: TGTGCCAGCAGCGACAGAAGGGGACAGGGAGATTCTGGGGCCAACGTCCTGACTTTC.

The V gene is TRBV12-5, the J gene TRBJ2-2, with D possibly matching TRBD2 (5 bases). V was cut by 3 bases and J by 5 bases, with 7 bases left in between. This CDR3 has 13 residues. The V gene's germline CDR1 is LGHNT and CDR2 FRNRAP. CDR3 loop: CASGFPGTGELFF. The CDR3 region has the DNA TGTGCTAGTGGTTTTCCGGGGACCGGGGAGCTGTTTTTT.

The chain has TRBV5-6 and TRBJ1-1; 8 bases fit TRBD1. Germline CDR1 and CDR2: SGHDT and YYEEEE. V lost 3 bases and J lost 0; bases outside the gene matches: 7. CDR3 length equals 16 residues. CDR3: CASSWGLQGVNTEAFF. DNA for the CDR3: TGTGCCAGCAGCTGGGGACTACAGGGGGTGAACACTGAAGCTTTCTTT.

DNA for the CDR3: TGTGCCAGTAGTATAATAGGACTAGCGGCCGGCTCTGGGGCCAACGTCCTGACTTTC. Residues: CASSIIGLAAGSGANVLTF. This chain uses TRBV19 with TRBJ2-6; 10 nucleotides agree with TRBD2. The CDR3 consists of 19 residues. Germline V gene sequence: CDR1 LNHDA, CDR2 SQIVND (reference sequence). Germline trimming cut 2 bases from V and 0 bases from J; bases unmatched to any gene: 7.

V and J are TRBV6-1 and TRBJ2-7; the match to TRBD1 covers 9 bases. V lost 0 bases to trimming and J lost 3 bases; unmatched junction nucleotides: 6. Germline V CDR1 and CDR2: MNHNS, SASEGT. The CDR3 spans 16 residues. The CDR3 protein is CASSEALWDRDYEQYF. In DNA, the CDR3 is TGTGCCAGCAGTGAAGCGCTCTGGGACAGGGACTACGAGCAGTACTTC.

V usage is TRBV5-1 and J usage is TRBJ2-2; the match to TRBD2 covers 12 bases. This CDR3 is built from 18 residues. Germline V gives CDR1 SGHRS, CDR2 YFSETQ. Trimming at V came to 4 bases and at J to 0 bases, leaving 7 bases not matched to a gene. Here the CDR3 reads CASSRGLAGITNTGELFF. CDR3 nucleotides: TGCGCCAGCAGCCGAGGACTAGCGGGGATTACGAACACCGGGGAGCTGTTTTTT.

This clone was picked up one time. This chain joins TRBV7-9 and TRBJ1-4; D gene unclear. This CDR3 is 16 amino acids long. Germline CDR1 reads SEHNR; CDR2 reads FQNEAQ (reference sequence). Deletions cut 6 bases from V and 0 bases from J, with 14 bases between. Written as DNA, the CDR3 is TGTGCCAGCAGTCAGAACCGGCAGTCAACTAATGAAAAACTGTTTTTT. Translation gives CASSQNRQSTNEKLFF.

Comments on this clone: This sample includes further DNA sequences coding for the same CDR3. The rearrangement links TRBV30 to TRBJ1-5, with D perhaps TRBD1 (6 bases). The V end lost 0 bases, the J end lost 6 bases, and 9 bases lay between the germline ends. The CDR3 extends over 13 amino acids. Germline assignment: CDR1 GTSNPN and CDR2 SVGIG (reference sequence). CDR3 DNA: TGTGCCTGGAGTGTACAGGGAGGTCAGCCCCAGCATTTT. This encodes CAWSVQGGQPQHF.

This clone has only one observation. The V call is TRBV6-1, the J call TRBJ1-1; D is ambiguous. Per the germline V gene, CDR1 is MNHNS and CDR2 is SASEGT. Trimming took 10 bases from V and 7 from J, leaving 10 bases between them. The CDR3 consists of 10 residues. The CDR3 sequence: CATQTVEAFF. The DNA of the CDR3 is TGTGCCACCCAGACGGTTGAAGCTTTCTTT.

This chain joins TRBV4-1 and TRBJ2-7, with D possibly matching TRBD1 (5 bases). The germline gives CDR1 MGHRA, CDR2 YSYEKL. V lost 1 base, J lost 3 bases, and 16 bases lay in between. This CDR3 has 16 amino acids. The CDR3 reads CASSQGFGAGRYEQYF. In DNA form, the CDR3 reads TGCGCCAGCAGCCAAGGCTTTGGGGCAGGACGCTACGAGCAGTACTTC.

This sequence joins TRBV6-5 and TRBJ1-1, with D tentatively TRBD1 (5 bases). V lost 6 bases, J lost 4 bases, and 15 bases lay in between. Germline loops: CDR1 MNHEY, CDR2 SVGAGI. The CDR3 runs 14 residues. CDR3 DNA sequence: TGTGCCAGCAGCCAACTAGGGGTCGTCACTGAAGCTTTCTTT. As protein: CASSQLGVVTEAFF.

The genes are TRBV7-6 and TRBJ2-5; D is perhaps TRBD2 (6 bases). Between the trimmed V and J ends, which lost 6 bases and 2 bases, there was a span of 16 bases. CDR3 length equals 15 residues. CDR1 is SGHVS and CDR2 is FNYEAQ in the germline V gene. In nucleotides, the CDR3 is TGTGCCAGCAGGCTAACGGGACTCCCTCAAGAGACCCAGTACTTC. Its protein is CASRLTGLPQETQYF.

V usage is TRBV5-1 and J usage is TRBJ1-1; D is ambiguous. This CDR3 contains 13 residues. CDR1 is SGHRS, CDR2 YFSETQ, per germline. V was cut by 4 bases and J by 3 bases, with 10 bases left in between. The CDR3 DNA reads TGCGCCAGCAGCCCCGCTCAGGACACTGAAGCTTTCTTT. Translation: CASSPAQDTEAFF.

V usage is TRBV7-7 and J usage is TRBJ1-3, with 7 nucleotides matching TRBD1. There are 16 residues in the CDR3. V lost 5 bases and J lost 0; bases outside the gene matches: 7. The germline V gene encodes CDR1 SSHAT and CDR2 FNYEAQ (reference sequence). CDR3 nucleotides: TGTGCCAGCAGCCCGAAGACAGGGACCTCTGGAAACACCATATATTTT. Amino acids: CASSPKTGTSGNTIYF.

The chain uses TRBV27 and TRBJ2-5; 10 bases agree with TRBD1. The CDR3 contains 13 residues. Germline V gives CDR1 MNHEY, CDR2 SMNVEV (reference sequence). Trimming cost V 3 bases and J 5 bases; bases outside gene matches: 0. In DNA form, the CDR3 reads TGTGCCAGCAGTTTGGGACAGGGGGAGACCCAGTACTTC. This encodes CASSLGQGETQYF.

The rearrangement uses TRBV7-9 and TRBJ2-1; 7 nucleotides match TRBD1. V was clipped by 3 bases and J by 5 bases; unmatched bases: 7. This CDR3 is built from 15 residues. Germline lookup yields CDR1 SEHNR and CDR2 FQNEAQ (reference sequence). The CDR3 coding sequence is TGTGCCAGCAGCTTGACGATGGGACAGCACAATGAGCAGTTCTTC. Translation: CASSLTMGQHNEQFF.

The chain recombines TRBV7-2 with TRBJ2-7; D is unclear. Germline CDR1 reads SGHTA; CDR2 reads FQGNSA. V was clipped by 4 bases and J by 2 bases, with 12 bases between them. The CDR3 runs 14 residues. The CDR3 coding sequence is TGTGCCAGCAGCTGGGAACCACTGCCCTACGAGCAGTACTTC. The encoded protein is CASSWEPLPYEQYF.

The J gene is TRBJ2-7, the V gene TRBV4-1, with D perhaps matching TRBD1 (5 bases). The CDR3 length is 13 residues. Deletions cut 3 bases from V and 6 bases from J, with 12 bases between. Germline CDR1 is MGHRA and CDR2 is YSYEKL. The CDR3 sequence: CASSHSRGVEQYF. CDR3 DNA sequence: TGCGCCAGCAGCCATAGTAGGGGTGTCGAGCAGTACTTC.

On this clone itself: The sample has other DNA sequences that encode this CDR3 too. The chain joins TRBV6-1 to TRBJ1-2; D unclear. Trimming stripped 2 bases from V and 3 bases from J, with 4 bases between. Germline CDR1 and CDR2: MNHNS and SASEGT. The CDR3 runs 12 residues. CDR3 amino acids: CASSELDYGYTF. CDR3 in DNA: TGTGCCAGCAGTGAACTAGACTATGGCTACACCTTC.

This sequence joins TRBV7-6 and TRBJ1-1, with 9 bases fitting TRBD1. The germline gives CDR1 SGHVS, CDR2 FNYEAQ. The CDR3 runs to 16 residues. V was pared by 5 bases and J by 4 bases, with 11 bases of the junction left unmatched. CDR3 in DNA: TGTGCCAGCAGCCTAATTCCTACAGGGGGCATCACTGAAGCTTTCTTT. Translation: CASSLIPTGGITEAFF.

The chain employs TRBV5-1 and TRBJ2-7, with 8 bases that match TRBD1. With V trimmed by 0 bases and J by 2 bases, 10 bases remained unmatched. Germline V CDR1 and CDR2: SGHRS, YFSETQ. CDR3 length equals 17 residues. DNA of the CDR3: TGCGCCAGCAGCTTGGGGTCCAGGGGGCGAGATCCCTACGAGCAGTACTTC. This sequence encodes CASSLGSRGRDPYEQYF.

This rearrangement joins TRBV5-1 to TRBJ1-2; TRBD1 might be the D (6 bases). From germline, CDR1 is SGHRS and CDR2 YFSETQ. Trimming took 0 bases from V and 4 from J, leaving 10 bases between them. This CDR3 spans 14 amino acids. The CDR3 DNA reads as TGCGCCAGCAGCTTGGAGGGGGGAACCTATGGCTACACCTTC. Translated: CASSLEGGTYGYTF.

The chain has TRBV27 and TRBJ2-7, with 7 bases fitting TRBD2. Germline values: CDR1 MNHEY, CDR2 SMNVEV (reference sequence). This CDR3 is built from 15 residues. Unmatched junction bases numbered 10, after V lost 4 bases and J lost 4 bases. The CDR3 sequence is CASSSLGEGKYEQYF. The CDR3 DNA reads as TGTGCCAGCAGTTCCCTCGGGGAGGGGAAATACGAGCAGTACTTC.